The 32 T cell receptor beta chains in this list originate from one sample, sequenced in a study of Graves' ophthalmopathy and Graves' hyperthyroidism. RNA transcripts yielded amplified TCR beta CDR3 regions. The first-round RT-PCR employed HTBI primers together with the Qiagen OneStep RT-PCR kit. A multiplex PCR was then performed as the second round. TCRdb re-called the multiplex PCR reads through MiXCR, storing one row per CDR3 protein. The data contain over a million distinct CDR3 sequences, less than 45% of them singletons. Sequencing was done on a sample of peripheral blood or thyroid tissue (not recorded which). The receptors derive from an adult man with Graves' hyperthyroidism.

This clonotype was seen once. The chain is built from TRBV12-3 or TRBV12-4 and TRBJ1-4; 9 nucleotides align to TRBD1. Trimming at V came to 5 bases and at J to 8 bases, leaving 9 bases not matched to a gene. The CDR3 is made up of 15 amino acids. As DNA, the CDR3 is TGTGCCAGCAGTCCCGGGGACAGGGAGGGAGAAAAACTGTTTTTT. Its protein is CASSPGDREGEKLFF.

CDR3 bases: TGTGCCAGCAGCTTACCTCAAGACAGTTGGGAAAAACTGTTTTTT. Protein: CASSLPQDSWEKLFF. The V and J genes are TRBV7-2 and TRBJ1-4; D possibly corresponds to TRBD1 (5 bases). Germline loops: CDR1 SGHTA, CDR2 FQGNSA. V was shortened by 2 bases and J by 8 bases, with 15 bases between the two germline ends. The CDR3 totals 15 residues.

V is TRBV20-1 and J is TRBJ2-5; D is unclear. The CDR3 is made up of 12 amino acids. The V end lost 0 bases, the J end lost 9 bases, and 11 bases lay between the germline ends. Germline V CDR1 and CDR2: DFQATT, SNEGSKA (reference sequence). The CDR3 sequence: CSARESGRAQYF. CDR3 DNA sequence: TGCAGTGCTAGAGAATCCGGCCGGGCCCAGTACTTC.

This clonotype was seen many times. The chain carries TRBV20-1 and TRBJ1-1, with TRBD1 matching over 10 bases. Germline CDR1 DFQATT, CDR2 SNEGSKA (reference sequence). The CDR3 is 14 amino acids. The trim removed 1 base at V and 3 bases at J, leaving 2 bases unmatched. The CDR3 DNA is TGCAGTGCTAGAGCAGGGACAGGGGACACTGAAGCTTTCTTT. Translation gives CSARAGTGDTEAFF.

In its sample, this clonotype was seen a few times. The CDR3 DNA reads TGTGCCAGCGAGTGGGGGTCTCCGTCAGCTAACTATGGCTACACCTTC. Amino acid sequence: CASEWGSPSANYGYTF. The rearrangement uses TRBV12-3 or TRBV12-4 and TRBJ1-2, with D possibly being TRBD1 (5 bases). CDR3 size: 16 residues. V was clipped by 8 bases and J by 0 bases, with 19 bases between them.

Written as DNA, the CDR3 is TGTGCCAGCAGCTTACAGGGTACAGGGCCGTTAAGCTATGGCTACACCTTC. Encoded protein: CASSLQGTGPLSYGYTF. This rearrangement joins TRBV7-8 to TRBJ1-2; a possible D gene is TRBD1 (6 bases). From germline, CDR1 is SGHVS and CDR2 FQNEAQ. V lost 2 bases to trimming and J lost 4 bases, with 20 bases between them. The CDR3 has 17 residues.

CDR3 coding DNA: TGTGCCAGCAGCCAGCAAACAGGGGTGCGAGAGACCCAGCATTTT. It codes for CASSQQTGVRETQHF. The V call is TRBV14, the J call TRBJ1-5; 7 bases are shared with TRBD1. Germline V gene lookup returns CDR1 SGHDN and CDR2 FVKESK. The CDR3 loop spans 15 amino acids. Unmatched junction bases numbered 13, after V lost 3 bases and J lost 11 bases.

This clonotype was counted between two and nine times. This sequence joins TRBV12-3 or TRBV12-4 and TRBJ2-7, with 10 bases fitting TRBD2. The V segment lost 7 bases and the J segment 0 bases; nucleotides outside the gene matches: 12. The CDR3 length is 17 residues. The CDR3 spells CASTSGLAGAPSYEQYF. For the CDR3, the DNA is TGTGCCAGCACCTCGGGCCTAGCGGGAGCTCCCTCCTACGAGCAGTACTTC.

Many counts were recorded for this clonotype. The CDR3 DNA follows: TGTGCCAGCAGAGCCACAGAGAACACTGAAGCTTTCTTT. Its protein product is CASRATENTEAFF. V gene TRBV7-6 combines with J gene TRBJ1-1; unclear D gene. From germline, CDR1 is SGHVS and CDR2 FNYEAQ. The CDR3 runs 13 residues. V was clipped by 6 bases and J by 1 base, with 9 bases between them.

This clonotype was seen ten or more times. The chain links TRBV11-2 to TRBJ1-4; no clear D gene. This CDR3 is built from 15 residues. The germline V and J ends were trimmed by 4 bases and 5 bases, with 14 bases remaining between them. Germline CDR1 is SGHAT and CDR2 is FQNNGV. The CDR3 is CASSSSWEPNEKLFF. CDR3 sequence (DNA): TGTGCCAGCAGCTCCTCCTGGGAGCCGAATGAAAAACTGTTTTTT.

V usage is TRBV29-1 and J usage is TRBJ2-7; D may be TRBD1 (5 bases). The CDR3 runs to 11 residues. Germline V gives CDR1 SQVTM, CDR2 ANQGSEA. CDR3 coding DNA: TGCGGCGCTGAGCAGGGTCACGAGCAGTACTTC. As protein: CGAEQGHEQYF.

With regard to this clonotype: This sequence may be a read error, since a much larger clone differs from it by one base. J is TRBJ2-7 and V is TRBV24-1, with 7 bases fitting TRBD1. V lost 3 bases to trimming and J lost 2 bases; unmatched junction nucleotides: 6. CDR3 length: 15 residues. Germline loops: CDR1 KGHDR, CDR2 SFDVKD. The CDR3 is CATSDPGTATYEQYF. CDR3 DNA: TGTGCCACCAGTGATCCCGGGACAGCTACCTACGAGCAGTACTTC.

This rearrangement joins TRBV20-1 to TRBJ1-5; the D is unclear. This CDR3 comprises 15 residues. The germline gives CDR1 DFQATT, CDR2 SNEGSKA (reference sequence). The V end lost 0 bases, the J end lost 2 bases, and 11 bases lay between the germline ends. CDR3 sequence reads: CSARDGFGGNQPQHF. The CDR3 nucleotides are TGCAGTGCTAGAGACGGATTTGGTGGCAATCAGCCCCAGCATTTT.

This clonotype was counted at least ten times. The chain is built from TRBV10-3 and TRBJ1-5; 10 bases are shared with TRBD1. Trimming removed 6 bases from V and 4 bases from J; junction bases left unmatched: 0. The CDR3 sequence is 13 residues long. CDR1 and CDR2 from the germline V gene are ENHRY and SYGVKD. Written as DNA, the CDR3 is TGTGCCATCAGGGGACAGGGGAATCAGCCCCAGCATTTT. It yields the protein CAIRGQGNQPQHF.

This clonotype was seen many times. The chain carries TRBV7-8 and TRBJ1-2; D gene uncertain. The CDR3 has 12 amino acids. V lost 5 bases and J lost 5, with 9 bases in between. Germline loops: CDR1 SGHVS, CDR2 FQNEAQ. In DNA form, the CDR3 reads TGTGCCAGCAGCAAAACAGAATATGGCTACACCTTC. This translates into CASSKTEYGYTF.

This clonotype occurred many times. J is TRBJ1-5 and V is TRBV2; D remains ambiguous. The V gene lost 2 bases and the J gene lost 4 bases, with 9 bases spanning the gap. The germline gives CDR1 SNHLY, CDR2 FYNNEI. This CDR3 comprises 14 residues. Here the CDR3 reads CASSEWAENQPQHF. The CDR3 DNA follows: TGTGCCAGCAGTGAATGGGCGGAGAATCAGCCCCAGCATTTT.

This clonotype was counted a few times. The chain links TRBV5-1 to TRBJ2-2; 13 bases are a match to TRBD2. Germline loops: CDR1 SGHRS, CDR2 YFSETQ. Trimming took 2 bases from V and 1 from J; bases not matched to a gene: 5. This CDR3 region has 18 residues. In nucleotides, the CDR3 is TGCGCCAGCAGCTTTCCGACTAGCGGGGGGAAGAACACCGGGGAGCTGTTTTTT. It encodes CASSFPTSGGKNTGELFF.

This sequence joins TRBV2 and TRBJ2-6, with 8 bases identical to TRBD1. CDR1 is SNHLY and CDR2 is FYNNEI in the germline V gene. The CDR3 is 17 amino acids. The V segment lost 3 bases and the J segment 0 bases; nucleotides outside the gene matches: 4. The CDR3 loop reads CASSDGDRSSGANVLTF. Here the CDR3 DNA reads TGTGCCAGCAGTGATGGGGACAGGAGCTCTGGGGCCAACGTCCTGACTTTC.

This clonotype occurred a few times. The chain employs TRBV4-3 and TRBJ2-7; 8 nucleotides line up with TRBD1. The V segment lost 0 bases and the J segment 2 bases; nucleotides outside the gene matches: 3. This CDR3 has 15 residues. CDR1 LGHNA and CDR2 YSLEER come from the germline V gene. CDR3 in amino acids: CASSQDQGAAYEQYF. Here the CDR3 DNA reads TGCGCCAGCAGCCAAGATCAGGGGGCGGCCTACGAGCAGTACTTC.

The chain links TRBV29-1 to TRBJ1-2, with TRBD1 as a possible D gene (6 bases). Trimming took off 8 bases at V and 3 bases at J, with 13 bases between the two ends. CDR1 is SQVTM, CDR2 ANQGSEA, per germline. The CDR3 spans 12 residues. CDR3 residues: CSLPGQHYGYTF. In DNA form, the CDR3 reads TGCAGCTTACCTGGACAGCACTATGGCTACACCTTC.

Note on this clonotype: With a much larger clone just one base away, this may be a read error. The genes are TRBV19 and TRBJ1-5; D perhaps matches TRBD1 (6 bases). There are 14 residues in the CDR3. The V gene's germline CDR1 is LNHDA and CDR2 SQIVND (reference sequence). The CDR3 sequence: CGSKYAGERQPQHF. As DNA, the CDR3 is TGTGGCAGTAAGTACGCAGGGGAGCGTCAGCCCCAGCATTTT.

This clonotype was seen at least ten times. The gene calls are TRBV10-3 and TRBJ2-2; D assignment may be TRBD1 or TRBD2 (6 bases each). The length of the CDR3 is 14 residues. Germline CDR1 and CDR2: ENHRY and SYGVKD. The V end lost 6 bases, the J end lost 7 bases, and 15 bases lay between the germline ends. CDR3 sequence (DNA): TGTGCCATCAGGAACAGCAGGGGAGGCGGGGAGCTGTTTTTT. Translating gives CAIRNSRGGGELFF.

The chain couples TRBV12-3 or TRBV12-4 to TRBJ1-3; 8 positions agree with TRBD1. V gave up 10 bases and J gave up 3 bases; unmatched junction bases: 5. The CDR3 has 13 amino acids. The DNA for the CDR3 is TGTGCCACCGACAGGGGAGTTGGAAACACCATATATTTT. Translation gives CATDRGVGNTIYF.

Details on this clonotype: This may be a read error: a much more frequent sequence differs by one nucleotide. The chain recombines TRBV10-2 with TRBJ2-5, with 7 bases fitting TRBD1. CDR1 is WSHSY and CDR2 is SAAADI in the germline V gene. The V and J ends lost 6 bases and 4 bases, in that order; junction bases with no gene match: 2. CDR3 length: 12 residues. In nucleotides, the CDR3 is TGCGCCAGCAGGGGACAGCGAGAGACCCAGTACTTC. Its protein is CASRGQRETQYF.

This clonotype was detected only a few times. The chain recombines TRBV11-2 with TRBJ1-2; TRBD1 might be the D (6 bases). Per the germline V gene, CDR1 is SGHAT and CDR2 is FQNNGV. The CDR3 is 15 amino acids. The V end was cut by 5 bases, the J end by 8 bases, with 21 bases between. The CDR3 nucleotides are TGTGCCAGCAGCGGACTAAAACGGGACAATAGGGGCTACACCTTC. Amino acids: CASSGLKRDNRGYTF.

Details on this clonotype: One end of the junction is discordant with germline, which a read error may explain. The rearrangement links TRBV11-2 to TRBJ2-7; TRBD1 matches 9 bases. CDR3 length: 15 amino acids. Germline values: CDR1 SGHAT, CDR2 FQNNGV. The CDR3, as DNA: TGTGCCGGCAGCCCCGGGACAGGGTCATCCTACGAGCAGTACTTC. The encoded protein is CAGSPGTGSSYEQYF.

This clonotype was counted at least ten times. The chain couples TRBV2 to TRBJ2-5, with D perhaps TRBD2 (6 bases). V lost 6 bases and J 4 bases, leaving 6 bases between the germline ends. The CDR3 has 11 amino acids. Germline V CDR1 and CDR2: SNHLY, FYNNEI. CDR3 DNA sequence: TGTGCCAGCAGGGGAGGAGAGACCCAGTACTTC. Translating gives CASRGGETQYF. Looking up the rest from reference TRBV2 and TRBJ2-5 gives the full variable domain: EPEVTQTPSHQVTQMGQEVILRCVPISNHLYFYWYRQILGQKVEFLVSFYNNEISEKSEIFDDQFSVERPDGSNFTLKIRSTKLEDSAMYFCASRGGETQYFGPGTRLLVL.

This chain links TRBV4-3 with TRBJ2-7; perhaps TRBD1 as D (6 bases). Trimming left V 2 bases short and J 2 bases short, with 13 bases between. This CDR3 contains 15 residues. CDR1 and CDR2 from the germline V gene are LGHNA and YSLEER. CDR3 sequence (DNA): TGCGCCAGCAGCCAAAGGGACACCCGAACCTACGAGCAGTACTTC. It codes for CASSQRDTRTYEQYF.

The V call is TRBV5-5, the J call TRBJ2-7; no clear D gene. V was shortened by 6 bases and J by 0 bases, with 13 bases between the two germline ends. Germline V gene data show CDR1 as SGHKS and CDR2 as YYEKEE (reference sequence). This CDR3 has 14 residues. The CDR3 sequence: CASTPISFSYEQYF. The CDR3 DNA sequence: TGTGCCAGCACCCCCATTAGCTTCTCCTACGAGCAGTACTTC.

This clonotype was seen at least ten times. The V call is TRBV19, the J call TRBJ1-2; D perhaps matches TRBD1 (5 bases). Trimming removed 7 bases from V and 5 bases from J, with 14 bases in between. This CDR3 is 13 amino acids long. Germline CDR1 reads LNHDA; CDR2 reads SQIVND (reference sequence). The DNA of the CDR3 is TGTGCCAGTACTCCGGGACCGCAATATGGCTACACCTTC. Translating it yields CASTPGPQYGYTF.

This chain connects TRBV7-9 to TRBJ2-2; 10 nucleotides line up with TRBD1. Germline lookup yields CDR1 SEHNR and CDR2 FQNEAQ (reference sequence). CDR3 length: 17 residues. V lost 6 bases, J lost 9 bases, and 16 bases stayed unmatched. DNA for the CDR3: TGTGCCAGCAGGTCTACCGGGACAGGGGTGATTCTACGGGAGCTGTTTTTT. Amino acid sequence: CASRSTGTGVILRELFF.

The J gene is TRBJ2-5, the V gene TRBV6-5; TRBD2 matches at 10 bases. Looked up from germline, CDR1 is MNHEY and CDR2 is SVGAGI. This CDR3 spans 18 amino acids. Trimming at V came to 1 base and at J to 5 bases, leaving 13 bases not matched to a gene. The CDR3: CASSYFPRLAGVGETQYF. As DNA, the CDR3 is TGTGCCAGCAGTTACTTTCCCCGCCTAGCGGGGGTGGGGGAGACCCAGTACTTC.